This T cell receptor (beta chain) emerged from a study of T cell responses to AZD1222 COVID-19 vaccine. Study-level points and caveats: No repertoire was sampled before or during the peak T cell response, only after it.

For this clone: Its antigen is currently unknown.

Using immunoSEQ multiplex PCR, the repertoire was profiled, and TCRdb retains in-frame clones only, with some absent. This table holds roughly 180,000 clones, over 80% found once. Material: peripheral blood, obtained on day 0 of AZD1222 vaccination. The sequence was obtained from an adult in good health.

CDR3 sequence (DNA): TGTGCCAGCAGCTCCCGCCAAGCTGCAGGGGGCTCCTACGAGCAGTACTTC. Residues: CASSSRQAAGGSYEQYF. The V call is TRBV7-2, the J call TRBJ2-7, with TRBD1 matching over 7 bases. This CDR3 contains 17 residues. Germline V gene lookup returns CDR1 SGHTA and CDR2 FQGNSA. V shed 4 bases, J shed 0 bases, and the junction held 12 bases outside the gene matches.